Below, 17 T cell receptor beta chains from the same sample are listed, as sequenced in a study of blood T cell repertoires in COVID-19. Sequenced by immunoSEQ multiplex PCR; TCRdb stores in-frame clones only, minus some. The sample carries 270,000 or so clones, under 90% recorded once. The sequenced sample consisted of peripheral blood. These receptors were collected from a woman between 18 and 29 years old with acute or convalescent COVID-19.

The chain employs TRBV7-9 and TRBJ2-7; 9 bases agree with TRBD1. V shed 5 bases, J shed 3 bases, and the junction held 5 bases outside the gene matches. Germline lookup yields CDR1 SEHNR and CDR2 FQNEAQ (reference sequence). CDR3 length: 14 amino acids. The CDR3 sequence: CASSLGQGLYEQYF. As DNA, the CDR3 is TGTGCCAGCAGCCTCGGACAGGGGCTCTACGAGCAGTACTTC.

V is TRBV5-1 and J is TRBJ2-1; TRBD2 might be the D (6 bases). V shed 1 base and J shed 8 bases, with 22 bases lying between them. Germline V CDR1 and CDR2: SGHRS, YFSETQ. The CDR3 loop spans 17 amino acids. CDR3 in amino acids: CASSLYGRASAFDEQFF. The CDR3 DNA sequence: TGCGCCAGCAGCTTGTATGGTCGGGCTAGCGCGTTCGATGAGCAGTTCTTC.

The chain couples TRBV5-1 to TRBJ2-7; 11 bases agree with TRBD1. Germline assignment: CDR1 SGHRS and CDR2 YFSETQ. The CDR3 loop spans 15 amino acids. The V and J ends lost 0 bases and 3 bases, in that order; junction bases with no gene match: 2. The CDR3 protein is CASSLEGQGVYEQYF. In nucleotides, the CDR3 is TGCGCCAGCAGCTTGGAGGGACAGGGGGTCTACGAGCAGTACTTC.

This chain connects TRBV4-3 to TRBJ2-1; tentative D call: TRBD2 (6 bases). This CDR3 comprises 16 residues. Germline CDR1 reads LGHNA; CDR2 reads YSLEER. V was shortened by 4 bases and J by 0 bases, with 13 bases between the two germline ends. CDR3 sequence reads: CASSPRGVSSYNEQFF. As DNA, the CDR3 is TGCGCCAGCAGCCCCCGCGGGGTCAGCTCCTACAATGAGCAGTTCTTC.

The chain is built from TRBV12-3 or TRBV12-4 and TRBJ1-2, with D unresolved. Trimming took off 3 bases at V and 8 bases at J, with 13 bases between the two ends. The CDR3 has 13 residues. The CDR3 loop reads CASSFGAGFGYTF. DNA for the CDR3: TGTGCCAGCAGTTTTGGCGCGGGGTTCGGCTACACCTTC.

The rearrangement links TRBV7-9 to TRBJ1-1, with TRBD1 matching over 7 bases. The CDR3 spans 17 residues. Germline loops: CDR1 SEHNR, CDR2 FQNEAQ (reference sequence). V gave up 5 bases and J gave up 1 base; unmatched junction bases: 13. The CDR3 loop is CASSNSKGAGKNTEAFF. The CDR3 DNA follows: TGTGCCAGCAGCAACTCCAAGGGGGCAGGCAAGAACACTGAAGCTTTCTTT.

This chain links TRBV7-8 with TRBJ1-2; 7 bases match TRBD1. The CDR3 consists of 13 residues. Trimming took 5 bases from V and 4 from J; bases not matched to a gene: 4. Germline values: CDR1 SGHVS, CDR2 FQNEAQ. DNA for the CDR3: TGTGCCAGCAGCCGGGACAGCTCCTATGGCTACACCTTC. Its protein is CASSRDSSYGYTF. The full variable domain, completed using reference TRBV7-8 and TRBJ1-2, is GAGVSQSPRYKVAKRGQDVALRCDPISGHVSLFWYQQALGQGPEFLTYFQNEAQLDKSGLPSDRFFAERPEGSVSTLKIQRTQQEDSAVYLCASSRDSSYGYTFGSGTRLTVV.

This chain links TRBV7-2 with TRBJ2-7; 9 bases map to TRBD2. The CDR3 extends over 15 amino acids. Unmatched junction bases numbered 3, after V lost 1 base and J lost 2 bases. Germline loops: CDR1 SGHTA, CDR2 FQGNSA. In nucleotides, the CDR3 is TGTGCCAGCAGCTTAGGTAGCGGGAGTACCTACGAGCAGTACTTC. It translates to CASSLGSGSTYEQYF. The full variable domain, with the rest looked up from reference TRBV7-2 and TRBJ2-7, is GAGVSQSPSNKVTEKGKDVELRCDPISGHTALYWYRQSLGQGLEFLIYFQGNSAPDKSGLPSDRFSAERTGGSVSTLTIQRTQQEDSAVYLCASSLGSGSTYEQYFGPGTRLTVT.

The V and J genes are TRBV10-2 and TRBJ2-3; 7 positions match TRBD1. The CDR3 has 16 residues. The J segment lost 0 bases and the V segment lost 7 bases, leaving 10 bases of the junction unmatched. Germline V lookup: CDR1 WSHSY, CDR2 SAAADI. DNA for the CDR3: TGCGCCAGCACTCTGAGGACAGGTACTAGCACAGATACGCAGTATTTT. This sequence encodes CASTLRTGTSTDTQYF.

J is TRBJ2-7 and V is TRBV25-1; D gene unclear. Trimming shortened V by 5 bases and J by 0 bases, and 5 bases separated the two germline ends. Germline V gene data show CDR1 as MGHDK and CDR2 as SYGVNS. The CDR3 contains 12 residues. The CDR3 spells CASSTSSYEQYF. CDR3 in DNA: TGTGCCAGCAGTACGAGCTCCTACGAGCAGTACTTC.

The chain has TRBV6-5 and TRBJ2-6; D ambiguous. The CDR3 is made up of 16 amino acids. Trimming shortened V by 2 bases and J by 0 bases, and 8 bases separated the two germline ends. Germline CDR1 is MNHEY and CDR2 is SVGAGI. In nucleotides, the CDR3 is TGTGCCAGCAGTTACAGGCCGGGCTCTGGGGCCAACGTCCTGACTTTC. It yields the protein CASSYRPGSGANVLTF.

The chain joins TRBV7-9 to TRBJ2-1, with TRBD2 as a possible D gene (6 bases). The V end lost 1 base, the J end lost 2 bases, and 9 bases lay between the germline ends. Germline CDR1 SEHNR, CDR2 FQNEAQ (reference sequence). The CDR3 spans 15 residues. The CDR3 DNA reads TGTGCCAGCAGCTTAGTCGCGGGGACCTACAATGAGCAGTTCTTC. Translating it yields CASSLVAGTYNEQFF.

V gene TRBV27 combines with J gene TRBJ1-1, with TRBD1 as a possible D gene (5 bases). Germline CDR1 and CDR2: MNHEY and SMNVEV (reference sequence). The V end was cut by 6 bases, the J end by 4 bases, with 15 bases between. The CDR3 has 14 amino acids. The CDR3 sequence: CASSLKQDVTEAFF. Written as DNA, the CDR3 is TGTGCCAGCAGCCTGAAACAGGATGTCACTGAAGCTTTCTTT.

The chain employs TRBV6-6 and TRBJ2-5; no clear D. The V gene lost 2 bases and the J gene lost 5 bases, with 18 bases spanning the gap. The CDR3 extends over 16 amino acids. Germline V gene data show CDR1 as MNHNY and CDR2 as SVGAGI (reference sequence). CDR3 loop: CASSYLAASGLETQYF. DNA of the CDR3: TGTGCCAGCAGTTACCTCGCGGCGTCGGGTTTGGAGACCCAGTACTTC.

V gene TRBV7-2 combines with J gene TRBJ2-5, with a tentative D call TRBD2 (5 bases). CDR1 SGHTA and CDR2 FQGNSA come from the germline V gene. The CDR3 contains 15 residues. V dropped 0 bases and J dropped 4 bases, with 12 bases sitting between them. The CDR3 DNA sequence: TGTGCCAGCAGCTTAGCGGGAGTGACGGTAGAGACCCAGTACTTC. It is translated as CASSLAGVTVETQYF.

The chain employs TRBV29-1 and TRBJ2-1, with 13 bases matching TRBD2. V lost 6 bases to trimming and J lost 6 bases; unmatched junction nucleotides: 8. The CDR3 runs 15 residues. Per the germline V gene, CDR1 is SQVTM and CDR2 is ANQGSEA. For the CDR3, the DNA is TGCAGCGTGGTCGGACTAGCGGGAGTAGGCAATGAGCAGTTCTTC. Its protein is CSVVGLAGVGNEQFF.

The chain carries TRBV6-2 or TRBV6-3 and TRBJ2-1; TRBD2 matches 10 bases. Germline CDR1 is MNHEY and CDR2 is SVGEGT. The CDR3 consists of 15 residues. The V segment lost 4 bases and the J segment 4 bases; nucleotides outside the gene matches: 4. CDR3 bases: TGTGCCAGCAGTTTCTGGACTAGCGGTTACAATGAGCAGTTCTTC. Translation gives CASSFWTSGYNEQFF.